These 4 T cell receptor beta chains were all obtained from the same sample, sequenced in a study of T cells in Graves' hyperthyroidism and ophthalmopathy. RNA transcripts served as the template for amplifying TCR beta CDR3 regions. During a first-round RT-PCR of the TCR CDR3, the HTBI primer set was used. TCRdb re-called the multiplex PCR reads through MiXCR, storing one row per CDR3 protein. The sample contains about 59,000 distinct CDR3 sequences, 53% of which appear only once. Material: blood. These receptors were collected from a woman in her sixties or seventies with Graves' ophthalmopathy.

As regards this clonotype: In this CDR3 the conserved last residue, phenylalanine or tryptophan, is missing, so a read error is likely. The limits of the CDR3 on the DNA are not certain, so only TCRdb's listed CDR3 is given. The chain is built from TRBV7-9 and TRBJ2-7. Ends included, the CDR3 has 9 residues. Germline V gene data show CDR1 as SEHNR and CDR2 as FQNEAQ (reference sequence). This CDR3 is CASSQAGRK.

The chain joins TRBV10-3 to TRBJ2-5; TRBD2 might be the D (6 bases). The length of the CDR3 is 14 residues. V dropped 2 bases and J dropped 9 bases, with 16 bases sitting between them. Germline loops: CDR1 ENHRY, CDR2 SYGVKD. The CDR3 here is CAISEGAWGEAQYF. CDR3 bases: TGTGCCATCAGTGAGGGGGCATGGGGGGAGGCCCAGTACTTC.

This chain connects TRBV19 to TRBJ2-1; 13 bases agree with TRBD2. Germline CDR1 LNHDA, CDR2 SQIVND (reference sequence). V dropped 4 bases and J dropped 4; count of bases not matched to a gene: 1. The CDR3 contains 15 residues. The CDR3 sequence: CASSKLAGGYNEQFF. CDR3 coding DNA: TGTGCCAGTAGTAAACTAGCGGGAGGGTACAATGAGCAGTTCTTC.

This clonotype is medium-sized within its sample. The CDR3 spells CSAREETGFYGYTF. CDR3 sequence (DNA): TGCAGTGCTAGAGAAGAAACAGGGTTCTATGGCTACACCTTC. The chain combines TRBV20-1 with TRBJ1-2, with D possibly being TRBD1 (6 bases). Germline values: CDR1 DFQATT, CDR2 SNEGSKA (reference sequence). V shed 0 bases and J shed 4 bases, with 12 bases lying between them. There are 14 residues in the CDR3.